The source of this T cell receptor beta chain is a study of T cell changes during pregnancy in multiple sclerosis. This table comes from immunoSEQ multiplex PCR, and its TCRdb copy is limited to in-frame clones, with some not included. The sample consists of tens of thousands of clones, around nine tenths of them appearing once. Germline V CDR1 and CDR2: SNHLY, FYNNEI. The CDR3 extends over 14 amino acids. Trimming cost V 3 bases and J 4 bases, with 12 bases left between them. This clonotype was obtained from a female donor with multiple sclerosis, enrolled in a pregnancy study. The chain couples TRBV2 to TRBJ1-2; D not certain. The sample was CD4+ T cells from peripheral blood mononuclear cells, taken before pregnancy. In DNA, the CDR3 is TGTGCCAGCAGTGAGAGTTCAGGCCCCTATGGCTACACCTTC. Amino acids: CASSESSGPYGYTF. Complete variable domain (other parts from reference TRBV2 and TRBJ1-2): EPEVTQTPSHQVTQMGQEVILRCVPISNHLYFYWYRQILGQKVEFLVSFYNNEISEKSEIFDDQFSVERPDGSNFTLKIRSTKLEDSAMYFCASSESSGPYGYTFGSGTRLTVV.